A selection of T cell receptor beta chains follows, all from one sample in a study of blood T cell repertoires in COVID-19. Profiled with immunoSEQ multiplex PCR; TCRdb holds only in-frame clones, not every one. Here the sample spans under 300,000 clones, 89% being singletons. The sample taken for sequencing was peripheral blood. The source is a woman aged 40-49 years who had recovered from COVID-19. Both conserved end residues are part of each CDR3. Fields, in order: CDR3 DNA, CDR3 protein, D gene, clone size, J gene, V gene. D genes are given only for firm matches. Rows may omit the clone size; those that give it use once, few, many or a size class.

DNA: TGTGCCACCAGTGGACAGGGGGGAGACGATACGCAGTATTTT; CDR3: CATSGQGGDDTQYF; D: TRBD1; size: .; J: TRBJ2-3; V: TRBV15
DNA: TGTGCCAGCAGTGACGGGACTAGCGGTTACAATGAGCAGTTCTTC; CDR3: CASSDGTSGYNEQFF; D: TRBD2; size: .; J: TRBJ2-1; V: TRBV2
DNA: TGTGCCAGCAGCTCTGCGCCACTAGCGGGAGTTTGGGTCTTC; CDR3: CASSSAPLAGVWVF; D: TRBD2; size: .; J: TRBJ2-1; V: TRBV5-6
DNA: TGTGCCAGCAGCTTAGTTCCGGGACGAAGCGGGGCGGGAGATACGCAGTATTTT; CDR3: CASSLVPGRSGAGDTQYF; D: TRBD2; size: .; J: TRBJ2-3; V: TRBV7-7
DNA: TGTGCCAGCAGTTACCTCCAAGGGGGCACTGAAGCTTTCTTT; CDR3: CASSYLQGGTEAFF; D: .; size: .; J: TRBJ1-1; V: TRBV6-2/TRBV6-3
DNA: TGTGCCAGCAGCCTCCCAGGTTGGGGCAATCAGCCCCAGCATTTT; CDR3: CASSLPGWGNQPQHF; D: .; size: .; J: TRBJ1-5; V: TRBV6-2/TRBV6-3
DNA: TGTGCCAGCAGTTACCTATGGGAGACCCAGTACTTC; CDR3: CASSYLWETQYF; D: .; size: once; J: TRBJ2-5; V: TRBV6-2/TRBV6-3
DNA: TGTGCCAGCAGCTCGACAGGGGTTCGCTCTGGAAACACCATATATTTT; CDR3: CASSSTGVRSGNTIYF; D: TRBD1; size: .; J: TRBJ1-3; V: TRBV5-4
DNA: TGTGCCAGCAGTGAGGGGGGAGAATTAAGCGGCTACACCTTC; CDR3: CASSEGGELSGYTF; D: .; size: .; J: TRBJ1-2; V: TRBV2
DNA: TGTGCCAGCAGCTTGGTTGGAGGGTGGGGTGGGACTGAAGCTTTCTTT; CDR3: CASSLVGGWGGTEAFF; D: .; size: few; J: TRBJ1-1; V: TRBV5-4
DNA: TGTGCCAGCAGCTCCCCTAAGAGGGATCCGTTCTTC; CDR3: CASSSPKRDPFF; D: .; size: .; J: TRBJ2-1; V: TRBV7-9
DNA: TGTGCCAGCAGTCGACAGGAGTATGAGACCCAGTACTTC; CDR3: CASSRQEYETQYF; D: .; size: .; J: TRBJ2-5; V: TRBV6-5
DNA: TGTGCCAGCAGCCAAGCTTTGTTTGCGGGGAAGACCCAGTACTTC; CDR3: CASSQALFAGKTQYF; D: .; size: .; J: TRBJ2-5; V: TRBV3-1/TRBV3-2
DNA: TGTGCCAGCAGCCCGGGACAGGGAGCGACTGAAGCTTTCTTT; CDR3: CASSPGQGATEAFF; D: TRBD1; size: .; J: TRBJ1-1; V: TRBV7-2
DNA: TGTGCCAGTAGTTCAAGTCTAGTGTTGGGTGAGCAGTTCTTC; CDR3: CASSSSLVLGEQFF; D: .; size: .; J: TRBJ2-1; V: TRBV19
DNA: TGCGCCAGCAGCCAAGAGTTACGAGGCCCCGGAACTTTCTTT; CDR3: CASSQELRGPGTFF; D: .; size: .; J: TRBJ1-1; V: TRBV4-1
DNA: TGTGCCAGCAGTGAATTTCGGACAGGGGAAACTGAAGCTTTCTTT; CDR3: CASSEFRTGETEAFF; D: TRBD1; size: few; J: TRBJ1-1; V: TRBV6-1
DNA: TGTGCGGCGGGCACTGAAGCTTTCTTT; CDR3: CAAGTEAFF; D: .; size: .; J: TRBJ1-1; V: TRBV19
DNA: TGCGCCAGCAGCCCGCGAGGAGAGAGAGCCTATAGCAATCAGCCCCAGCATTTT; CDR3: CASSPRGERAYSNQPQHF; D: .; size: once; J: TRBJ1-5; V: TRBV5-1
DNA: TGTGCCAGCAGTTTAACTAACTATGGCTACACCTTC; CDR3: CASSLTNYGYTF; D: .; size: .; J: TRBJ1-2; V: TRBV6-6